The rows below give T cell receptor beta chains drawn from one sample of a study of blood T cell repertoires in COVID-19. Measured with immunoSEQ multiplex PCR; TCRdb has only the in-frame clones, and not every one. The table shows around 61,000 clones, with around 92% occurring only once. Sequenced material: peripheral blood. Every receptor here comes from a man in his fifties or sixties with acute or convalescent COVID-19. The CDR3 runs from the conserved cysteine through the conserved F or W. A D gene is named only where the DNA matches it firmly.

D | J | V | CDR3
NA | TRBJ1-5 | TRBV30 | CAWSDSASNQPQHF
NA | TRBJ1-1 | TRBV12-5 | CASGLTPGRMNTEAFF
NA | TRBJ2-7 | TRBV7-8 | CASSLGGVSEQYF
TRBD1 | TRBJ2-7 | TRBV7-9 | CASSLAGQGSYEQYF
TRBD1 | TRBJ2-3 | TRBV5-1 | CASSPTDRGGSTDTQYF
TRBD1 | TRBJ1-1 | TRBV7-9 | CASSSPDRGGGNTEAFF
NA | TRBJ1-2 | TRBV7-8 | CASSPDQVGYTF
NA | TRBJ1-5 | TRBV24-1 | CATSGTTSYQPQHF
NA | TRBJ1-5 | TRBV6-6 | CASSPRSYNQPQHF
NA | TRBJ2-3 | TRBV7-9 | CASSLGGEGTQYF
TRBD1 | TRBJ1-2 | TRBV6-5 | CASSYSSRTGYGYTF
TRBD1 | TRBJ1-5 | TRBV3-1/TRBV3-2 | CASSRQGDQPQHF
TRBD1 | TRBJ1-1 | TRBV6-5 | CASSWTGKNTEAFF
TRBD2 | TRBJ2-7 | TRBV4-1 | CASSQATGLAGVYSYEQYF
NA | TRBJ1-2 | TRBV2 | CASSQTTATYGYTF
NA | TRBJ2-7 | TRBV5-1 | CASSLQGFGYF
NA | TRBJ1-1 | TRBV5-1 | CASSFRESTEAFF
NA | TRBJ1-1 | TRBV5-1 | CASSSGPVDHEAFF
NA | TRBJ2-7 | TRBV4-1 | CASSQDREGGLWVSGEQYF
NA | TRBJ1-3 | TRBV7-8 | CASSLLEAAGTIYF
TRBD1 | TRBJ2-7 | TRBV12-5 | CASGLDRGYEQYF
TRBD1 | TRBJ1-1 | TRBV6-5 | CASNAGGTGVSAFF
TRBD1 | TRBJ1-2 | TRBV19 | CATRDRANYGYTF
NA | TRBJ1-1 | TRBV7-9 | CASSLYRSSEAFF
NA | TRBJ2-7 | TRBV29-1 | CSVTYGAGPYEQYF
TRBD1 | TRBJ1-1 | TRBV11-2 | CASSHQRQGGTEAFF